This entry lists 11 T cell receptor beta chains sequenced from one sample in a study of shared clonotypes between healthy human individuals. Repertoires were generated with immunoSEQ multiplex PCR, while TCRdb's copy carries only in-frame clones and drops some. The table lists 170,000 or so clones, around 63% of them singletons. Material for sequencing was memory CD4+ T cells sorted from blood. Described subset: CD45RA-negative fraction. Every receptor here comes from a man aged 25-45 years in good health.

The CDR3 here is CASSHRIMETQYF. CDR3 in DNA: TGTGCCAGCAGCCACAGGATAATGGAGACCCAGTACTTC. The chain recombines TRBV6-1 with TRBJ2-5; possible D gene TRBD1, 5 bases. The CDR3 contains 13 residues. CDR1 and CDR2 from the germline V gene are MNHNS and SASEGT. Trimming removed 6 bases at V and 5 bases at J, with 13 bases between.

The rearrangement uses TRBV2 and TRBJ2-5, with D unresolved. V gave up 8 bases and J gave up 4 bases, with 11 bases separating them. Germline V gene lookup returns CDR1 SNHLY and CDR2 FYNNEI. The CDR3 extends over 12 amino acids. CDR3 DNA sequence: TGTGCCAGCGGTGGGGTACTAGAGACCCAGTACTTC. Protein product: CASGGVLETQYF.

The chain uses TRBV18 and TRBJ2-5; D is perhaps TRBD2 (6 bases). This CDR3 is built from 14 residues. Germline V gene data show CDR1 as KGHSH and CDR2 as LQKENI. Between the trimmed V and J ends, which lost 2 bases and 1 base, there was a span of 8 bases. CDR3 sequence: CASSPWEAQETQYF. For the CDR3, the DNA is TGTGCCAGCTCACCATGGGAGGCCCAAGAGACCCAGTACTTC. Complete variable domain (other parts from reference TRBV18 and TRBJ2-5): NAGVMQNPRHLVRRRGQEARLRCSPMKGHSHVYWYRQLPEEGLKFMVYLQKENIIDESGMPKERFSAEFPKEGPSILRIQQVVRGDSAAYFCASSPWEAQETQYFGPGTRLLVL.

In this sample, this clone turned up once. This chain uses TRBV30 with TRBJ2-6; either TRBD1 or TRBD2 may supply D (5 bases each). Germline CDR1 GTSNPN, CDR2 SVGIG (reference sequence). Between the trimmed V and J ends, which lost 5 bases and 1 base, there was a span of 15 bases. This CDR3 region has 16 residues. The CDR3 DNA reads TGTGCCTGGGGGACCCTTATGGGTTCTGGGGCCAACGTCCTGACTTTC. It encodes CAWGTLMGSGANVLTF.

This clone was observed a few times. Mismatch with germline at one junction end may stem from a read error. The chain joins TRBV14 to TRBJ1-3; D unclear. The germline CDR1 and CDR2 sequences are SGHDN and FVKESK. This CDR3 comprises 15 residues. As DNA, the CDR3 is TGTGCCAGCAGTCAAGAGCCCGGGGTTGGAAACACCATATATTTT. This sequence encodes CASSQEPGVGNTIYF. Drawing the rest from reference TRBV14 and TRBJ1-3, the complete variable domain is EAGVTQFPSHSVIEKGQTVTLRCDPISGHDNLYWYRRVMGKEIKFLLHFVKESKQDESGMPNNRFLAERTGGTYSTLKVQPAELEDSGVYFCASSQEPGVGNTIYFGEGSWLTVV.

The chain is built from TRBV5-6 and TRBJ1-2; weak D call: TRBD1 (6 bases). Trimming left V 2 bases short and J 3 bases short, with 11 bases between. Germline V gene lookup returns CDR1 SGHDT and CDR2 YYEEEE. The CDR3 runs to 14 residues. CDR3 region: CASSLGGVDYGYTF. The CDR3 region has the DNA TGTGCCAGCAGCTTAGGGGGGGTAGACTATGGCTACACCTTC.

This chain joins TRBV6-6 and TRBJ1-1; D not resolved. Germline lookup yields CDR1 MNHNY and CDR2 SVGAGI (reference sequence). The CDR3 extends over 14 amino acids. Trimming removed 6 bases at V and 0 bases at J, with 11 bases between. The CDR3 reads CASSPLPMNTEAFF. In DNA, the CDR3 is TGTGCCAGCAGCCCACTCCCCATGAACACTGAAGCTTTCTTT.

The CDR3 loop reads CASSSRGGAGGRHNEQFF. The CDR3 nucleotides read TGTGCCAGCTCAAGCAGGGGAGGAGCGGGAGGGCGTCACAATGAGCAGTTCTTC. The V and J genes are TRBV7-6 and TRBJ2-1; the match to TRBD2 covers 10 bases. The germline CDR1 and CDR2 sequences are SGHVS and FNYEAQ. The length of the CDR3 is 18 residues. J gave up 5 bases and V 8 bases, and 18 bases lay outside the gene matches.

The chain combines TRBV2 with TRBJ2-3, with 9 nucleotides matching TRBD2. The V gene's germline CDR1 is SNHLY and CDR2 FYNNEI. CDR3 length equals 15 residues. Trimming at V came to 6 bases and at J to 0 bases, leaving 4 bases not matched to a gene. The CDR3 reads CASREGLASTDTQYF. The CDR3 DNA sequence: TGTGCCAGCAGAGAGGGACTAGCTAGCACAGATACGCAGTATTTT.

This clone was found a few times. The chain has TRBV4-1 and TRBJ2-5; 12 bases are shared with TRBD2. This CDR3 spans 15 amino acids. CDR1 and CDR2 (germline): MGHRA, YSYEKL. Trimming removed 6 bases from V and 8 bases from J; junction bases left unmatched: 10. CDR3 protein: CASSPGLAGPFTQYF. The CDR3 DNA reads TGCGCCAGCAGTCCCGGACTAGCGGGGCCGTTTACCCAGTACTTC.

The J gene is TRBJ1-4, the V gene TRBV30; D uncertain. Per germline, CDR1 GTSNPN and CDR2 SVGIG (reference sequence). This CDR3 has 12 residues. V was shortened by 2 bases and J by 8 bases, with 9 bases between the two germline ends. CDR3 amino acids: CAWSKAGEKLFF. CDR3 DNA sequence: TGTGCCTGGAGTAAAGCAGGAGAAAAACTGTTTTTT.